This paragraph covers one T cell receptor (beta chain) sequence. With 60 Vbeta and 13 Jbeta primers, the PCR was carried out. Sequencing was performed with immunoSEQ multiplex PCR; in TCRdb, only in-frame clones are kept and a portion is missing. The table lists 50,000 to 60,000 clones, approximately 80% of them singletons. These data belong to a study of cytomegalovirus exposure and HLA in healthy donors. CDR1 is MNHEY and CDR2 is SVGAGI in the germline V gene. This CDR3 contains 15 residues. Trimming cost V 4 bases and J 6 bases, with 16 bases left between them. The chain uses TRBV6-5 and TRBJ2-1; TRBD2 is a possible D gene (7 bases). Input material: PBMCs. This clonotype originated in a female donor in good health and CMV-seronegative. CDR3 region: CASSSPGGFGNEQFF. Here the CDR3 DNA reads TGTGCCAGCAGTTCACCGGGGGGCTTCGGCAATGAGCAGTTCTTC.